The clone carrying this T cell receptor beta chain is deemed medium-sized (0.01 to 0.1%). The sample comes from a study of PD-1 blockade in classical Hodgkin lymphoma. Regarding time point: cycle 4 day 1 (C4D1), after around six weeks of nivolumab. No patient escaped relapse after autologous stem cell transplantation, and brentuximab vedotin exposure varied. The V end was cut by 4 bases, the J end by 8 bases, with 15 bases between. The CDR3 is 14 residues long. The germline V gene encodes CDR1 LNHNV and CDR2 YYDKDF (reference sequence). TCRdb keeps only in-frame clones here, not all; method: immunoSEQ multiplex PCR. The sample carries 26,000 or so clones, approximately 68% recorded once.

Sequencing was performed on peripheral blood mononuclear cells (PBMCs), taken before the fourth cycle of nivolumab. J is TRBJ2-1 and V is TRBV15; D is unclear. The clonotype comes from a human donor with classical Hodgkin lymphoma. The CDR3 region is CATSTYPASDEQFF. The CDR3 DNA reads as TGTGCCACCAGCACCTATCCAGCGAGCGATGAGCAGTTCTTC.